The 32 T cell receptor beta chains below all came from one sample that was sequenced in a study of T cells after yellow fever vaccination. One entry per CDR3 protein, called by TCRdb with MiXCR from the 5' RACE reads. The repertoire holds 50,000 or so distinct CDR3 sequences, with about 6.6% as singletons. The input for sequencing was CD8+ T cells not binding an NS4B(214-222) dextramer, sorted from PBMCs, taken approximately 47 days after the first yellow fever vaccination. These receptors all stem from a man younger than 35 who received the YFV17D yellow fever vaccine.

This clonotype has a count of ten or more. CDR3 loop: CASSPYTENTEAFF. The DNA for the CDR3 is TGCGCCAGCAGCCCCTATACAGAGAACACTGAAGCTTTCTTT. This rearrangement joins TRBV4-1 to TRBJ1-1; D is unresolved. This CDR3 is 14 amino acids long. V was clipped by 4 bases and J by 1 base, with 10 bases between them. Germline loops: CDR1 MGHRA, CDR2 YSYEKL.

The CDR3 loop is CASSISRNTEAFF. DNA for the CDR3: TGTGCCAGCAGCATATCTAGAAACACTGAAGCTTTCTTT. The chain employs TRBV7-2 and TRBJ1-1; D remains unclear. Per germline, CDR1 SGHTA and CDR2 FQGNSA. This CDR3 contains 13 residues. The V gene lost 5 bases and the J gene lost 2 bases, with 9 bases spanning the gap. Supplemented by reference TRBV7-2 and TRBJ1-1, the full variable domain reads GAGVSQSPSNKVTEKGKDVELRCDPISGHTALYWYRQSLGQGLEFLIYFQGNSAPDKSGLPSDRFSAERTGGSVSTLTIQRTQQEDSAVYLCASSISRNTEAFFGQGTRLTVV.

As to this clonotype: Germline is not matched at one junction end, which may reflect a read error. The genes are TRBV5-6 and TRBJ2-1; 9 nucleotides agree with TRBD1. Looked up from germline, CDR1 is SGHDT and CDR2 is YYEEEE. The CDR3 covers 16 residues. The CDR3, as DNA: TGTGCCAGCAGCGGACTCGGGACAGGGTATTACAATGATCAGTTCTTC. This codes for CASSGLGTGYYNDQFF.

This clonotype has only a few counts. CDR3 in DNA: TGTGCCAGCAGTTACTCGCGGGGATTCTCCTACAATGAGCAGTTCTTC. It translates to CASSYSRGFSYNEQFF. This sequence joins TRBV6-2 or TRBV6-3 and TRBJ2-1; D possibly corresponds to TRBD2 (6 bases). Germline-derived CDR1 and CDR2 are MNHEY and SVGEGT. The V end lost 0 bases, the J end lost 0 bases, and 9 bases lay between the germline ends. The CDR3 length is 16 residues.

J is TRBJ2-7 and V is TRBV6-1; the D gene could be TRBD1 or TRBD2 (5 bases each). CDR3 size: 15 residues. Germline CDR1 MNHNS, CDR2 SASEGT. The V end lost 2 bases, the J end lost 5 bases, and 16 bases lay between the germline ends. CDR3 in amino acids: CASSETRRDLHEQYF. The DNA for the CDR3 is TGTGCCAGCAGTGAAACCCGCAGGGACCTGCACGAGCAGTACTTC.

The J gene is TRBJ2-3, the V gene TRBV20-1, with 11 bases aligning to TRBD2. With 3 bases clipped from V and 2 bases from J, the junction kept 10 bases outside the gene matches. From germline, CDR1 is DFQATT and CDR2 SNEGSKA (reference sequence). The CDR3 consists of 17 residues. DNA of the CDR3: TGCAGTGCTAGTTCTATAGCGGGGGGGCAAATCACAGATACGCAGTATTTT. Encoded protein: CSASSIAGGQITDTQYF.

This clonotype was recorded many times. The chain has TRBV9 and TRBJ2-1; no reliable D call. CDR1 SGDLS and CDR2 YYNGEE come from the germline V gene. The CDR3 sequence is 15 residues long. The V end lost 0 bases, the J end lost 5 bases, and 12 bases lay between the germline ends. The CDR3 coding sequence is TGTGCCAGCAGCGTAGGGCAAAGCCTCGACAATGAGCAGTTCTTC. Protein product: CASSVGQSLDNEQFF. The full variable domain, with the rest looked up from reference TRBV9 and TRBJ2-1, is DSGVTQTPKHLITATGQRVTLRCSPRSGDLSVYWYQQSLDQGLQFLIQYYNGEERAKGNILERFSAQQFPDLHSELNLSSLELGDSALYFCASSVGQSLDNEQFFGPGTRLTVL.

This clonotype was recorded a few times. The chain is built from TRBV2 and TRBJ2-1, with a tentative D call TRBD2 (6 bases). The CDR3 runs to 16 residues. The germline V gene has CDR1 SNHLY and CDR2 FYNNEI. Trimming stripped 0 bases from V and 1 base from J, with 10 bases between. The CDR3 sequence: CASSEARGLSYNEQFF. In DNA, the CDR3 is TGTGCCAGCAGTGAAGCCCGGGGGTTGTCCTACAATGAGCAGTTCTTC.

This clonotype was seen a few times. This rearrangement joins TRBV27 to TRBJ2-7; D may correspond to TRBD1 or TRBD2 (5 bases each). The CDR3 is made up of 15 amino acids. Germline V CDR1 and CDR2: MNHEY, SMNVEV (reference sequence). Trimming pared 1 base from V and 4 bases from J, leaving 14 bases between. This CDR3 is CASSLWGPKAYEQYF. The CDR3 nucleotides read TGTGCCAGCAGTTTATGGGGACCCAAAGCTTACGAGCAGTACTTC.

This clonotype was counted only a few times. This chain connects TRBV10-3 to TRBJ2-3; D gene uncertain. The CDR3 is 16 amino acids. Looked up from germline, CDR1 is ENHRY and CDR2 is SYGVKD. Trimming took 8 bases from V and 0 from J, leaving 18 bases between them. In nucleotides, the CDR3 is TGTGCCATCTGGCATTCCCCCTCCTCTAGCACAGATACGCAGTATTTT. Protein: CAIWHSPSSSTDTQYF.

This clonotype was recorded many times. The chain combines TRBV3-1 with TRBJ2-3, with 9 bases that match TRBD2. The CDR3 length is 16 residues. CDR1 is LGHDT and CDR2 is YNNKEL in the germline V gene (reference sequence). V lost 5 bases to trimming and J lost 1 base; unmatched junction nucleotides: 7. CDR3: CASSSTRTSGTDTQYF. The CDR3 DNA follows: TGTGCCAGCAGCTCGACCAGGACTAGCGGCACAGATACGCAGTATTTT.

This clonotype was counted ten times or more. The chain joins TRBV6-4 to TRBJ2-3; 9 bases map to TRBD2. The CDR3 length is 15 residues. V dropped 4 bases and J dropped 3; count of bases not matched to a gene: 5. Germline CDR1 reads MRHNA; CDR2 reads SNTAGT. CDR3 residues: CASSALAGRTDTQYF. CDR3 coding DNA: TGTGCCAGCAGTGCCCTAGCGGGGAGGACAGATACGCAGTATTTT.

This clonotype was counted at least ten times. The CDR3 nucleotides read TGCGCCAGCAGCCAAGACCGCGCGCGGGGGGGAGGTGATACGCAGTATTTT. It codes for CASSQDRARGGGDTQYF. The chain carries TRBV4-3 and TRBJ2-3; TRBD2 agrees at 9 bases. Germline V CDR1 and CDR2: LGHNA, YSLEER. The CDR3 sequence is 17 residues long. The trim removed 0 bases at V and 6 bases at J, leaving 10 bases unmatched.

This clonotype was recorded a few times. V and J are TRBV7-9 and TRBJ1-1; possibly TRBD1 for D (5 bases). Germline CDR1 and CDR2: SEHNR and FQNEAQ (reference sequence). Trimming removed 2 bases at V and 0 bases at J, with 7 bases between. CDR3 size: 14 residues. CDR3 loop: CASSLTGLNTEAFF. CDR3 nucleotides: TGTGCCAGCAGCTTAACGGGACTGAACACTGAAGCTTTCTTT.

This clonotype was recorded many times. The rearrangement joins TRBV3-1 to TRBJ1-5; D is undetermined. With 0 bases removed from V and 0 bases from J, the gap between germline ends came to 12 bases. Per the germline V gene, CDR1 is LGHDT and CDR2 is YNNKEL (reference sequence). The CDR3 covers 17 residues. CDR3 protein: CASSQETGKNSNQPQHF. The DNA for the CDR3 is TGTGCCAGCAGCCAAGAGACGGGGAAAAATAGCAATCAGCCCCAGCATTTT.

This clonotype was seen repeatedly, ten times or more. The chain recombines TRBV27 with TRBJ2-1; 11 bases fit TRBD2. The CDR3 sequence is 16 residues long. The germline CDR1 and CDR2 sequences are MNHEY and SMNVEV (reference sequence). V lost 6 bases and J lost 0; bases outside the gene matches: 4. The CDR3 bases are TGTGCCAGCAGCCTTACTAGCGGGGGCTCCTACAATGAGCAGTTCTTC. Residues: CASSLTSGGSYNEQFF.

This chain joins TRBV7-6 and TRBJ1-4; possibly TRBD1 for D (5 bases). The CDR3 length is 15 residues. The germline V gene has CDR1 SGHVS and CDR2 FNYEAQ. Trimming removed 1 base from V and 8 bases from J, with 14 bases in between. CDR3 nucleotides: TGTGCCAGCAGCTTAGTCCAGGGAGGAGGAGAAAAACTGTTTTTT. Its translation: CASSLVQGGGEKLFF. Looking up the rest from reference TRBV7-6 and TRBJ1-4 gives the full variable domain: GAGVSQSPRYKVTKRGQDVALRCDPISGHVSLYWYRQALGQGPEFLTYFNYEAQQDKSGLPNDRFSAERPEGSISTLTIQRTEQRDSAMYRCASSLVQGGGEKLFFGSGTQLSVL.

This clonotype was seen at least ten times. This chain joins TRBV7-6 and TRBJ2-1; TRBD1 matches 8 bases. CDR1 is SGHVS and CDR2 is FNYEAQ in the germline V gene. This CDR3 is 15 amino acids long. V was pared by 2 bases and J by 10 bases, with 10 bases of the junction left unmatched. The CDR3 region is CASSLTGGGIIEQFF. Written as DNA, the CDR3 is TGTGCCAGCAGCTTAACAGGGGGAGGAATAATAGAGCAGTTCTTC.

The genes are TRBV27 and TRBJ2-1, with D perhaps matching TRBD2 (5 bases). From germline, CDR1 is MNHEY and CDR2 SMNVEV (reference sequence). This CDR3 has 15 amino acids. Trimming took off 3 bases at V and 5 bases at J, with 14 bases between the two ends. CDR3 sequence: CASSFISGGHNEQFF. The CDR3 bases are TGTGCCAGCAGTTTTATCAGCGGCGGCCACAATGAGCAGTTCTTC.

This clonotype has at least ten counts. This chain uses TRBV7-9 with TRBJ2-3, with unresolved D. The CDR3 length is 15 residues. Germline V gene lookup returns CDR1 SEHNR and CDR2 FQNEAQ (reference sequence). Trimming shortened V by 1 base and J by 6 bases, and 14 bases separated the two germline ends. In DNA, the CDR3 is TGTGCCAGCAGCTTAGACGCTTCCCTGGGGGATACGCAGTATTTT. It codes for CASSLDASLGDTQYF. Full variable domain (remainder filled in from reference TRBV7-9 and TRBJ2-3): DTGVSQNPRHKITKRGQNVTFRCDPISEHNRLYWYRQTLGQGPEFLTYFQNEAQLEKSRLLSDRFSAERPKGSFSTLEIQRTEQGDSAMYLCASSLDASLGDTQYFGPGTRLTVL.

This clonotype was picked up a small number of times. Here the CDR3 reads CSVEGGGYTF. CDR3 nucleotides: TGCAGCGTTGAAGGAGGGGGCTACACCTTC. The chain joins TRBV29-1 to TRBJ1-2; no definite D call. The germline CDR1 and CDR2 sequences are SQVTM and ANQGSEA. Trimming removed 1 base at V and 8 bases at J, with 5 bases between. There are 10 residues in the CDR3.

V gene TRBV4-2 combines with J gene TRBJ2-7, with D unclear. Germline-derived CDR1 and CDR2 are LGHNA and YNFKEQ. V shed 4 bases and J shed 3 bases, with 13 bases lying between them. The CDR3 has 14 residues. CDR3 sequence reads: CASSPGLLFYEQYF. For the CDR3, the DNA is TGTGCCAGCAGCCCCGGGCTCCTCTTCTACGAGCAGTACTTC.

The chain has TRBV7-9 and TRBJ1-2; no firm D call. This CDR3 region has 13 residues. Trimming took 5 bases from V and 0 from J, leaving 7 bases between them. Germline values: CDR1 SEHNR, CDR2 FQNEAQ (reference sequence). The CDR3 sequence: CASSPPANYGYTF. The CDR3 DNA reads TGTGCCAGCAGCCCGCCGGCTAACTATGGCTACACCTTC.

The chain recombines TRBV24-1 with TRBJ2-2; TRBD1 matches at 9 bases. Germline values: CDR1 KGHDR, CDR2 SFDVKD. The J segment lost 7 bases and the V segment lost 6 bases, leaving 5 bases of the junction unmatched. CDR3 size: 14 residues. The CDR3 spells CATSQTGGRGELFF. DNA for the CDR3: TGTGCCACCAGTCAGACAGGGGGTCGCGGGGAGCTGTTTTTT.

This clonotype has only a few counts. This sequence joins TRBV6-5 and TRBJ2-2; TRBD2 might be the D (5 bases). Per the germline V gene, CDR1 is MNHEY and CDR2 is SVGAGI. Trimming removed 2 bases at V and 6 bases at J, with 22 bases between. The CDR3 has 18 residues. Written as DNA, the CDR3 is TGTGCCAGCAGTTACACCGGGTCGAGGGTCCTTTTCGCCGGGGAGCTGTTTTTT. As protein: CASSYTGSRVLFAGELFF.

Ten or more counts support this clonotype. The chain employs TRBV5-1 and TRBJ2-1; 9 bases fit TRBD1. CDR1 SGHRS and CDR2 YFSETQ come from the germline V gene. This CDR3 is 15 amino acids long. With 0 bases clipped from V and 10 bases from J, the junction kept 8 bases outside the gene matches. DNA of the CDR3: TGCGCCAGCAGCTTGGCACAGGGACAGGGTCACGAGCAGTTCTTC. This codes for CASSLAQGQGHEQFF.

The V call is TRBV7-9, the J call TRBJ2-7; TRBD1 agrees at 10 bases. This CDR3 contains 14 residues. V trimming: 2 bases; J trimming: 6 bases; junction bases outside the gene matches: 4. Looked up from germline, CDR1 is SEHNR and CDR2 is FQNEAQ (reference sequence). CDR3 region: CASSLPGTGAEQYF. The CDR3 coding sequence is TGTGCCAGCAGCTTACCCGGGACAGGGGCCGAGCAGTACTTC. The full variable domain, in which reference TRBV7-9 and TRBJ2-7 provide the parts outside the CDR3, is DTGVSQNPRHKITKRGQNVTFRCDPISEHNRLYWYRQTLGQGPEFLTYFQNEAQLEKSRLLSDRFSAERPKGSFSTLEIQRTEQGDSAMYLCASSLPGTGAEQYFGPGTRLTVT.

The table lists this clonotype with many counts. This rearrangement joins TRBV24-1 to TRBJ2-2; 8 bases line up with TRBD1. After removal of 5 bases from V and 0 bases from J, the junction contained 4 bases not matched to a gene. The CDR3 length is 16 residues. The germline gives CDR1 KGHDR, CDR2 SFDVKD. The CDR3 coding sequence is TGTGCCACCAGTGGAGGGACAGGCGCGAACACCGGGGAGCTGTTTTTT. Residues: CATSGGTGANTGELFF.

This chain uses TRBV12-3 or TRBV12-4 with TRBJ2-1, with TRBD1 identical over 10 bases. CDR3 size: 17 residues. V shed 5 bases and J 4 bases; nucleotides not matched to a gene: 11. The CDR3 coding sequence is TGTGCCAGCAGTCCGCCCTATGACAGGGGGCCATACAATGAGCAGTTCTTC. Translated: CASSPPYDRGPYNEQFF.

This clonotype has a count of ten or more. The chain recombines TRBV12-3 or TRBV12-4 with TRBJ1-3, with D maybe TRBD1 (6 bases). Trimming took off 6 bases at V and 0 bases at J, with 12 bases between the two ends. The CDR3 contains 15 residues. The CDR3 spells CASRLSRGSGNTIYF. In nucleotides, the CDR3 is TGTGCCAGCAGACTCTCCAGGGGCTCTGGAAACACCATATATTTT.

This clonotype was seen only a few times. The chain employs TRBV7-2 and TRBJ1-1; TRBD1 aligns across 9 bases. The CDR3 runs to 14 residues. Germline V gives CDR1 SGHTA, CDR2 FQGNSA. Unmatched junction bases numbered 6, after V lost 4 bases and J lost 6 bases. The CDR3 sequence is CASSYRQGGPEAFF. CDR3 sequence (DNA): TGTGCCAGCAGCTACCGACAGGGGGGCCCTGAAGCTTTCTTT.

CDR3 region: CASSSNPTGGSTEAFF. Here the CDR3 DNA reads TGTGCCAGCAGCTCGAACCCCACGGGGGGGAGCACTGAAGCTTTCTTT. This chain connects TRBV7-8 to TRBJ1-1, with D possibly matching TRBD1 (5 bases). Trimming stripped 4 bases from V and 4 bases from J, with 19 bases between. CDR3 size: 16 residues. The V gene's germline CDR1 is SGHVS and CDR2 FQNEAQ.